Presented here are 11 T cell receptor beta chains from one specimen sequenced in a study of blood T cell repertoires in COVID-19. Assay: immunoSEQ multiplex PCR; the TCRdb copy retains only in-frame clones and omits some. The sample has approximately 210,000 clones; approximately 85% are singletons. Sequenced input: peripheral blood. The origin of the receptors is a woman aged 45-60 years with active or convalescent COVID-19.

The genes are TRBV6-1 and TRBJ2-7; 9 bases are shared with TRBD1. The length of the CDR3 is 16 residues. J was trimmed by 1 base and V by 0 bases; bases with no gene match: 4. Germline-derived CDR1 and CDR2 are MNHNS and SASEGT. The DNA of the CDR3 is TGTGCCAGCAGTGAAGCTGTGGGGACAGGGTCCTACGAGCAGTACGTC. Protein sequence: CASSEAVGTGSYEQYV.

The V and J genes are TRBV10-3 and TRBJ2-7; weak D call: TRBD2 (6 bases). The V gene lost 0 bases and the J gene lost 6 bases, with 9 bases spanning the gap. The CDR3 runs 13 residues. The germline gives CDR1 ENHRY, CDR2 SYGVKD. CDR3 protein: CAISESISGEQYF. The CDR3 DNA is TGTGCCATCAGTGAGTCGATTAGCGGCGAGCAGTACTTC.

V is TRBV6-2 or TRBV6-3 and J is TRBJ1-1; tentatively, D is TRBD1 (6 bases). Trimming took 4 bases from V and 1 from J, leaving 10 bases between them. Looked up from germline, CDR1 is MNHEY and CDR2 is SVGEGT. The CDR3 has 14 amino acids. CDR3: CASSSRGGNTEAFF. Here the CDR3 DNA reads TGTGCCAGCAGTTCCAGGGGTGGGAACACTGAAGCTTTCTTT.

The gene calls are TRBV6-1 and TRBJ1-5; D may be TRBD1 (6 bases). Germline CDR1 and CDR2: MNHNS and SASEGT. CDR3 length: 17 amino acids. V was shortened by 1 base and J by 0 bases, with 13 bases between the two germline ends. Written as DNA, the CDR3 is TGTGCCAGCAGTGAAGAGAGGACAGTCTATAGCAATCAGCCCCAGCATTTT. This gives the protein CASSEERTVYSNQPQHF.

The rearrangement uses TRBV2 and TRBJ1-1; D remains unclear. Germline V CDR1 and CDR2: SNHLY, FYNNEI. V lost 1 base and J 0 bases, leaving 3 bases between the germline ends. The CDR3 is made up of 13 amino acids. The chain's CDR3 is CASSEGMNTEAFF. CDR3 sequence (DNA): TGTGCCAGCAGTGAAGGTATGAACACTGAAGCTTTCTTT.

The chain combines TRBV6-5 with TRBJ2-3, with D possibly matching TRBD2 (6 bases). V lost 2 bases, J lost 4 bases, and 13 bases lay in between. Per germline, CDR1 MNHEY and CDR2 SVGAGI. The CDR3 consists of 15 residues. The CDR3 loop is CASSYGFTSPDTQYF. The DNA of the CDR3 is TGTGCCAGCAGTTACGGGTTTACTAGCCCAGATACGCAGTATTTT.

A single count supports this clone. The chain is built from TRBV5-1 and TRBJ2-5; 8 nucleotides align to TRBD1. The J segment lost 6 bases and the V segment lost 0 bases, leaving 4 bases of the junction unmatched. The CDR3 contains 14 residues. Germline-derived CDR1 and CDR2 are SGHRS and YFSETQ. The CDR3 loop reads CASSLDAGGKTQYF. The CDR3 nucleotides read TGCGCCAGCAGCTTGGACGCAGGGGGCAAGACCCAGTACTTC.

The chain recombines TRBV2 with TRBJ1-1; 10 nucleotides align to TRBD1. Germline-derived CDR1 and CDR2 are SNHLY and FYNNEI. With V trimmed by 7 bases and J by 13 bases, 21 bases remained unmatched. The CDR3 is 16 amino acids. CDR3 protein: CASTAAGTGAYLSGFF. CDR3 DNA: TGTGCCAGCACCGCGGCCGGGACAGGGGCTTATCTATCGGGTTTCTTT.

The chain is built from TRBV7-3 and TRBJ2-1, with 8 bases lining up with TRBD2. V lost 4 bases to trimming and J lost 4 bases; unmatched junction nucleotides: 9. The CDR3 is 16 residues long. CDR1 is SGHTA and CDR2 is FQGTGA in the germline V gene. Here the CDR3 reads CASSSLLAENYNEQFF. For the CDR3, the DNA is TGTGCCAGCAGCTCGTTACTAGCGGAGAATTACAATGAGCAGTTCTTC. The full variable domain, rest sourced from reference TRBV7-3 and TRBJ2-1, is GAGVSQTPSNKVTEKGKYVELRCDPISGHTALYWYRQSLGQGPEFLIYFQGTGAADDSGLPNDRFFAVRPEGSVSTLKIQRTERGDSAVYLCASSSLLAENYNEQFFGPGTRLTVL.

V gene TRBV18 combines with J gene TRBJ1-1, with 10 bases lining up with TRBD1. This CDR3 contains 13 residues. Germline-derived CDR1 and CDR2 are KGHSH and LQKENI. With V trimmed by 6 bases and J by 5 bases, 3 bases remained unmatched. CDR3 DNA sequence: TGTGCCAGCTCTGGGGACAGGGGAACTGAAGCTTTCTTT. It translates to CASSGDRGTEAFF. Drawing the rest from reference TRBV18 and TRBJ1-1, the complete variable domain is NAGVMQNPRHLVRRRGQEARLRCSPMKGHSHVYWYRQLPEEGLKFMVYLQKENIIDESGMPKERFSAEFPKEGPSILRIQQVVRGDSAAYFCASSGDRGTEAFFGQGTRLTVV.

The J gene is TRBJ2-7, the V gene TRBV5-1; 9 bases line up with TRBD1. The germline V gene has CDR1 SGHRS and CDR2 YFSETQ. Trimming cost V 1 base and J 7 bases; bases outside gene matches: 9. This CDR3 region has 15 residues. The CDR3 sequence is CASSLTGQGSGEQYF. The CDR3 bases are TGCGCCAGCAGCTTGACTGGACAGGGGAGTGGGGAGCAGTACTTC.